Each of the 30 T cell receptor beta chains below was sequenced from the same sample in a study of cytomegalovirus exposure and HLA in healthy donors. Generated by immunoSEQ multiplex PCR, the TCRdb table keeps only in-frame clones and is missing some. The table has fewer than 250,000 clones, roughly 80% seen once. Sequenced material: PBMCs. All receptors come from a woman aged 18-30 years in good health and CMV-seronegative.

The rearrangement joins TRBV11-2 to TRBJ2-3, with a tentative D call TRBD1 (5 bases). The length of the CDR3 is 15 residues. Trimming took 2 bases from V and 1 from J, leaving 10 bases between them. Germline V gene sequence: CDR1 SGHAT, CDR2 FQNNGV. The CDR3 DNA reads TGTGCCAGCAGCTTACTGAGACAGCGCACAGATACGCAGTATTTT. Its translation is CASSLLRQRTDTQYF.

The rearrangement joins TRBV6-1 to TRBJ2-1; no clear D gene. Trimming removed 6 bases at V and 5 bases at J, with 8 bases between. CDR1 and CDR2 from the germline V gene are MNHNS and SASEGT. This CDR3 is 12 amino acids long. The CDR3 spells CASSPSHNEQFF. Written as DNA, the CDR3 is TGTGCCAGCAGCCCCTCACACAATGAGCAGTTCTTC.

This chain uses TRBV6-5 with TRBJ1-1, with D perhaps TRBD1 (5 bases). V was cut by 3 bases and J by 0 bases, with 11 bases left in between. Germline-derived CDR1 and CDR2 are MNHEY and SVGAGI. This CDR3 has 15 residues. The CDR3 loop is CASSYTGRVNTEAFF. The CDR3 bases are TGTGCCAGCAGTTATACGGGGCGGGTGAACACTGAAGCTTTCTTT.

V gene TRBV10-1 combines with J gene TRBJ1-2; D gene uncertain. Germline V gene lookup returns CDR1 WNHNN and CDR2 SYGVQD (reference sequence). The CDR3 consists of 12 residues. With 6 bases removed from V and 2 bases from J, the gap between germline ends came to 7 bases. DNA for the CDR3: TGCGCCAGCAGCGACACCAACTATGGCTACACCTTC. Translating it yields CASSDTNYGYTF.

This sequence joins TRBV14 and TRBJ2-3; TRBD2 matches at 7 bases. Germline V gives CDR1 SGHDN, CDR2 FVKESK. The CDR3 extends over 14 amino acids. J lost 5 bases, V lost 5 bases, and 7 bases had no gene match. The CDR3: CASSSRTRRDTQYF. For the CDR3, the DNA is TGTGCCAGCAGCAGCCGGACTAGGAGAGATACGCAGTATTTT. The variable domain in full, with the rest retrieved from reference TRBV14 and TRBJ2-3, is EAGVTQFPSHSVIEKGQTVTLRCDPISGHDNLYWYRRVMGKEIKFLLHFVKESKQDESGMPNNRFLAERTGGTYSTLKVQPAELEDSGVYFCASSSRTRRDTQYFGPGTRLTVL.

The chain recombines TRBV28 with TRBJ1-4, with D possibly TRBD1 on 5 matching bases. Trimming took off 6 bases at V and 2 bases at J, with 13 bases between the two ends. The germline CDR1 and CDR2 sequences are MDHEN and SYDVKM. The CDR3 consists of 15 residues. The CDR3 coding sequence is TGTGCCAGCAGCTCGTTTGGGGCGACTAATGAAAAACTGTTTTTT. Translating it yields CASSSFGATNEKLFF.

The V gene is TRBV11-2, the J gene TRBJ2-1; D unclear. The V gene lost 5 bases and the J gene lost 6 bases, with 20 bases spanning the gap. The CDR3 sequence is 16 residues long. Germline V gene lookup returns CDR1 SGHAT and CDR2 FQNNGV. CDR3 sequence reads: CASSLFGGIGLNEQFF. CDR3 nucleotides: TGTGCCAGCAGCCTGTTTGGTGGGATAGGCCTCAATGAGCAGTTCTTC.

The rearrangement links TRBV4-1 to TRBJ2-5; 8 bases agree with TRBD2. Germline lookup yields CDR1 MGHRA and CDR2 YSYEKL. The junction had 14 bases not matched to a gene; V was cut back by 1 base and J by 4 bases. The CDR3 is 18 residues long. Here the CDR3 DNA reads TGCGCCAGCAGCCAAGGTCCGCAAGCGGGGGCCTCCCGAGAGACCCAGTACTTC. It codes for CASSQGPQAGASRETQYF.

Only one count was recorded for this clone. The CDR3 nucleotides read TGTGCCAGCTCCTCCGGACAGGGGTCTTTCGGCTACACCTTC. This sequence encodes CASSSGQGSFGYTF. The rearrangement uses TRBV18 and TRBJ1-2, with 9 nucleotides matching TRBD1. Germline V gene data show CDR1 as KGHSH and CDR2 as LQKENI. The CDR3 runs 14 residues. V lost 6 bases, J lost 8 bases, and 10 bases stayed unmatched.

The chain carries TRBV2 and TRBJ1-4, with D possibly matching TRBD1 (6 bases). The CDR3 sequence is 14 residues long. CDR1 SNHLY and CDR2 FYNNEI come from the germline V gene. V was cut by 6 bases and J by 8 bases, with 16 bases left in between. The DNA for the CDR3 is TGTGCCAGCAGACAGGGAGGGGCCGTGGAAAAACTGTTTTTT. Translated: CASRQGGAVEKLFF. The variable domain in full, with the rest retrieved from reference TRBV2 and TRBJ1-4, is EPEVTQTPSHQVTQMGQEVILRCVPISNHLYFYWYRQILGQKVEFLVSFYNNEISEKSEIFDDQFSVERPDGSNFTLKIRSTKLEDSAMYFCASRQGGAVEKLFFGSGTQLSVL.

The CDR3 protein is CSVDQLGQGTAEQYF. CDR3 sequence (DNA): TGCAGCGTTGACCAATTGGGACAGGGAACAGCCGAGCAGTACTTC. This chain links TRBV29-1 with TRBJ2-7; 9 bases are a match to TRBD1. CDR3 length: 15 amino acids. CDR1 and CDR2 (germline): SQVTM, ANQGSEA. With 3 bases clipped from V and 6 bases from J, the junction kept 12 bases outside the gene matches.

The V gene is TRBV9, the J gene TRBJ1-2; D unresolved. V lost 2 bases to trimming and J lost 2 bases, with 4 bases between them. This CDR3 comprises 12 residues. Germline CDR1 and CDR2: SGDLS and YYNGEE. CDR3: CASSVANYGYTF. The CDR3 DNA sequence: TGTGCCAGCAGCGTCGCCAACTATGGCTACACCTTC. The complete variable domain, with remaining parts taken from reference TRBV9 and TRBJ1-2, reads DSGVTQTPKHLITATGQRVTLRCSPRSGDLSVYWYQQSLDQGLQFLIQYYNGEERAKGNILERFSAQQFPDLHSELNLSSLELGDSALYFCASSVANYGYTFGSGTRLTVV.

The chain joins TRBV2 to TRBJ1-4; TRBD1 is a possible D gene (5 bases). The V and J ends lost 3 bases and 7 bases respectively, with 12 bases between them. Germline V gene sequence: CDR1 SNHLY, CDR2 FYNNEI. The CDR3 extends over 14 amino acids. The CDR3 sequence: CASSEEQGGEKLFF. The CDR3 region has the DNA TGTGCCAGCAGTGAGGAGCAGGGCGGTGAAAAACTGTTTTTT.

The CDR3 region has the DNA TGTGCCAGCGGGCTTGACACTGAAGCTTTCTTT. Its protein is CASGLDTEAFF. The V call is TRBV6-6, the J call TRBJ1-1; D call uncertain. V dropped 8 bases and J dropped 3 bases, with 7 bases sitting between them. The CDR3 totals 11 residues. In germline, CDR1 is MNHNY, CDR2 SVGAGI (reference sequence).

The count of this clone is one. The CDR3 DNA follows: TGTGCCTGGAGTGGCCTAGCGACTAACTATGGCTACACCTTC. Protein product: CAWSGLATNYGYTF. The chain couples TRBV30 to TRBJ1-2; no clear D. Germline CDR1 GTSNPN, CDR2 SVGIG (reference sequence). CDR3 size: 14 residues. Trimming took 1 base from V and 0 from J, leaving 9 bases between them.

This rearrangement joins TRBV15 to TRBJ2-7; 8 bases fit TRBD1. Germline V gives CDR1 LNHNV, CDR2 YYDKDF (reference sequence). The J segment lost 5 bases and the V segment lost 4 bases, leaving 7 bases of the junction unmatched. The CDR3 contains 14 residues. The CDR3, as DNA: TGTGCCACCAGCACCGGTGAGGACAGGGACGAGCAGTACTTC. Protein sequence: CATSTGEDRDEQYF.

V is TRBV11-3 and J is TRBJ2-1; 7 bases are shared with TRBD2. This CDR3 is 15 amino acids long. The V gene end was trimmed by 1 base and the J gene end by 6 bases; junction bases not matched to a gene: 6. The germline CDR1 and CDR2 sequences are SGHNT and YENEEA. For the CDR3, the DNA is TGTGCCAGCAGCTTAGGTGGGGAGGGTAGCAATGAGCAGTTCTTC. This gives the protein CASSLGGEGSNEQFF.

This clone came up many times. V usage is TRBV7-9 and J usage is TRBJ2-7, with 7 positions matching TRBD2. J gave up 4 bases and V 5 bases, and 11 bases lay outside the gene matches. This CDR3 has 15 amino acids. Germline CDR1 is SEHNR and CDR2 is FQNEAQ (reference sequence). This CDR3 reads CASSPSGGTTYEQYF. In DNA, the CDR3 is TGTGCCAGCAGCCCCTCAGGCGGGACTACGTACGAGCAGTACTTC.

This rearrangement joins TRBV7-9 to TRBJ2-1; the match to TRBD1 covers 8 bases. Germline V gives CDR1 SEHNR, CDR2 FQNEAQ (reference sequence). CDR3 length: 17 residues. The V gene end was trimmed by 5 bases and the J gene end by 1 base; junction bases not matched to a gene: 10. CDR3 protein: CASSPKRTGGSYNEQFF. The CDR3 nucleotides read TGTGCCAGCAGCCCCAAACGAACAGGGGGTTCCTACAATGAGCAGTTCTTC.

This clone was seen more than once but under ten times. The chain links TRBV6-1 to TRBJ1-4, with D unresolved. V lost 3 bases, J lost 6 bases, and 11 bases lay in between. The CDR3 length is 14 residues. The germline V gene encodes CDR1 MNHNS and CDR2 SASEGT. The CDR3 region is CASSDRGEYEKLFF. CDR3 sequence (DNA): TGTGCCAGCAGTGACCGGGGAGAATATGAAAAACTGTTTTTT.

The V and J genes are TRBV2 and TRBJ1-1, with TRBD1 as a possible D gene (6 bases). This CDR3 has 12 residues. V was cut by 5 bases and J by 5 bases, with 9 bases left in between. CDR1 and CDR2 (germline): SNHLY, FYNNEI. The CDR3 coding sequence is TGTGCCAGCAGTCAGGGGCGGACTGAAGCTTTCTTT. This translates into CASSQGRTEAFF.

This chain uses TRBV4-1 with TRBJ1-2; D is undetermined. The CDR3 has 14 residues. The germline V gene encodes CDR1 MGHRA and CDR2 YSYEKL. V was shortened by 7 bases and J by 8 bases, with 20 bases between the two germline ends. This CDR3 reads CASIPTQGRGGYTF. CDR3 bases: TGCGCCAGCATTCCTACTCAAGGGAGAGGAGGCTACACCTTC.

This clone has only one observation. This chain connects TRBV6-6 to TRBJ2-3; D is perhaps TRBD2 (5 bases). Germline V gene data show CDR1 as MNHNY and CDR2 as SVGAGI (reference sequence). V lost 6 bases and J lost 4, with 17 bases in between. The CDR3 runs 15 residues. The CDR3 DNA sequence: TGTGCCAGCAGCACGGGAACGCTGCAGGCAGATACGCAGTATTTT. It translates to CASSTGTLQADTQYF.

The chain employs TRBV2 and TRBJ2-7, with TRBD1 identical over 10 bases. J was trimmed by 4 bases and V by 8 bases; bases with no gene match: 8. CDR1 is SNHLY, CDR2 FYNNEI, per germline. The CDR3 contains 14 residues. The CDR3 sequence is CASGRDRGRYEQYF. CDR3 sequence (DNA): TGTGCCAGCGGCCGGGACAGGGGAAGGTACGAGCAGTACTTC.

On this clone itself: Other DNA sequences within the sample encode an identical CDR3. The chain combines TRBV2 with TRBJ2-3, with D perhaps matching TRBD2 (5 bases). From germline, CDR1 is SNHLY and CDR2 FYNNEI. V was trimmed by 2 bases and J by 3 bases, leaving 6 bases between them. The CDR3 covers 13 residues. CDR3 DNA: TGTGCCAGCAGTGAACGAGGGACAGATACGCAGTATTTT. This sequence encodes CASSERGTDTQYF.

The CDR3 is CASKIQRDTGELFF. The DNA of the CDR3 is TGTGCCAGCAAAATCCAAAGAGACACCGGGGAGCTGTTTTTT. The chain employs TRBV2 and TRBJ2-2; D is unresolved. The V and J ends lost 7 bases and 3 bases respectively, with 12 bases between them. The length of the CDR3 is 14 residues. Germline loops: CDR1 SNHLY, CDR2 FYNNEI.

The rearrangement links TRBV2 to TRBJ2-1; D gene ambiguous. Germline V gives CDR1 SNHLY, CDR2 FYNNEI. Between the trimmed V and J ends, which lost 4 bases and 5 bases, there was a span of 18 bases. The CDR3 runs 16 residues. CDR3 bases: TGTGCCAGCAGTGGACCCGAGCGTTCCGCCCACAATGAGCAGTTCTTC. This gives the protein CASSGPERSAHNEQFF. Full variable domain (missing parts from reference TRBV2 and TRBJ2-1): EPEVTQTPSHQVTQMGQEVILRCVPISNHLYFYWYRQILGQKVEFLVSFYNNEISEKSEIFDDQFSVERPDGSNFTLKIRSTKLEDSAMYFCASSGPERSAHNEQFFGPGTRLTVL.

For this clone: A much larger clone lies a single base off, so this may be a read error. V and J are TRBV27 and TRBJ1-2; the D gene is possibly TRBD1 (6 bases). Germline V gene lookup returns CDR1 MNHEY and CDR2 SMNVEV (reference sequence). The ends were cut back, 2 bases at V and 2 bases at J, with 6 bases in the middle. The CDR3 sequence is 13 residues long. The chain's CDR3 is CASSLGTNYGYTF. CDR3 sequence (DNA): TGTGCCAGCAGTTTAGGGACAAACTATGGCTACACCTTC.

The gene calls are TRBV7-8 and TRBJ2-1, with 12 bases fitting TRBD2. There are 17 residues in the CDR3. V lost 5 bases, J lost 9 bases, and 14 bases stayed unmatched. Per germline, CDR1 SGHVS and CDR2 FQNEAQ. The DNA of the CDR3 is TGTGCCAGCAGCCACACCGAGACTAGCGGGAGTTCGGGTGAGCAGTTCTTC. It translates to CASSHTETSGSSGEQFF.

The chain uses TRBV5-1 and TRBJ1-1; TRBD1 matches at 10 bases. From germline, CDR1 is SGHRS and CDR2 YFSETQ. V was pared by 4 bases and J by 4 bases, with 7 bases of the junction left unmatched. CDR3 length equals 15 residues. The CDR3 DNA follows: TGCGCCAGCAGCAGGGACAGGGGATCAGGCACTGAAGCTTTCTTT. Its protein product is CASSRDRGSGTEAFF. Combining the CDR3 with reference TRBV5-1 and TRBJ1-1 gives the whole variable domain KAGVTQTPRYLIKTRGQQVTLSCSPISGHRSVSWYQQTPGQGLQFLFEYFSETQRNKGNFPGRFSGRQFSNSRSEMNVSTLELGDSALYLCASSRDRGSGTEAFFGQGTRLTVV.